Shown below are 9 T cell receptor beta chains from a single sample sequenced in a study of T cell repertoires in cytomegalovirus infection. TCRdb processed the reads anew with MiXCR; each CDR3 protein has one entry. This sample carries under 300,000 distinct CDR3 sequences, around 12% of them seen once, and the ten largest clones take 1.5% to 2%. The sequenced sample was PBMCs. The receptors shown here come from a human donor in good health (CMV status not recorded). Some clones in this sample may be carry-over from other donors' samples.

This clonotype was detected many times. The genes are TRBV7-2 and TRBJ1-4; perhaps TRBD1 as D (6 bases). Germline values: CDR1 SGHTA, CDR2 FQGNSA. The CDR3 is 17 residues long. Trimming left V 1 base short and J 7 bases short, with 19 bases between. CDR3 residues: CASSLGRDTGAGEKLFF. For the CDR3, the DNA is TGTGCCAGCAGCTTAGGCCGGGACACTGGAGCGGGTGAAAAACTGTTTTTT.

This clonotype was seen at least ten times. The V call is TRBV7-9, the J call TRBJ2-2, with no clear D. CDR1 and CDR2 from the germline V gene are SEHNR and FQNEAQ (reference sequence). The CDR3 runs 13 residues. V lost 2 bases and J 4 bases, leaving 5 bases between the germline ends. The CDR3 here is CASSLYLTGELFF. The CDR3 nucleotides are TGTGCCAGCAGCTTATATCTCACCGGGGAGCTGTTTTTT.

This clonotype was counted at least ten times. V is TRBV20-1 and J is TRBJ2-7, with D possibly being TRBD1 (5 bases). CDR1 DFQATT and CDR2 SNEGSKA come from the germline V gene (reference sequence). Trimming took off 2 bases at V and 2 bases at J, with 13 bases between the two ends. This CDR3 has 14 residues. The CDR3: CSARYHRNTYEQYF. In DNA form, the CDR3 reads TGCAGTGCTAGATACCACAGGAACACCTACGAGCAGTACTTC.

This clonotype has a count of ten or more. The chain links TRBV28 to TRBJ1-2; TRBD1 matches 7 bases. V gave up 7 bases and J gave up 3 bases; unmatched junction bases: 8. The CDR3 consists of 14 residues. The germline V gene has CDR1 MDHEN and CDR2 SYDVKM. The CDR3 nucleotides read TGTGCCAGCACCGGGGACAGACTCTACTATGGCTACACCTTC. This sequence encodes CASTGDRLYYGYTF.

This clonotype was recorded at least ten times. This rearrangement joins TRBV7-8 to TRBJ1-4, with a tentative D call TRBD1 (6 bases). CDR3 length: 17 amino acids. Germline CDR1 SGHVS, CDR2 FQNEAQ. The V and J ends lost 3 bases and 6 bases respectively, with 20 bases between them. The CDR3 DNA sequence: TGTGCCAGCAGCTTGAGTCGGATCGGGACATTGGATGAAAAACTGTTTTTT. Translation gives CASSLSRIGTLDEKLFF.

About this clonotype itself: Germline is not matched at one junction end, which may reflect a read error. The chain is built from TRBV19 and TRBJ1-6; D is unresolved. Germline values: CDR1 LNHDA, CDR2 SQIVND (reference sequence). This CDR3 comprises 14 residues. The DNA for the CDR3 is TGTGTCAGTAGTATAAGGGAGGGTAATTCACCCCTCCACTTT. This sequence encodes CVSSIREGNSPLHF.

This clonotype was recorded many times. The chain recombines TRBV7-2 with TRBJ1-5; no firm D call. V lost 3 bases and J 6 bases, leaving 12 bases between the germline ends. CDR1 SGHTA and CDR2 FQGNSA come from the germline V gene. CDR3 size: 14 residues. The DNA for the CDR3 is TGTGCCAGCAGCTTGTCGGCGCCTTCTCAGCCCCAGCATTTT. Translation gives CASSLSAPSQPQHF. Based on the CDR3 plus reference TRBV7-2 and TRBJ1-5, the full variable domain is GAGVSQSPSNKVTEKGKDVELRCDPISGHTALYWYRQSLGQGLEFLIYFQGNSAPDKSGLPSDRFSAERTGGSVSTLTIQRTQQEDSAVYLCASSLSAPSQPQHFGDGTRLSIL.

This clonotype was seen at least ten times. V and J are TRBV11-3 and TRBJ2-7, with D perhaps matching TRBD2 (6 bases). The CDR3 is made up of 14 amino acids. Trimming took 2 bases from V and 3 from J, leaving 11 bases between them. Germline values: CDR1 SGHNT, CDR2 YENEEA. The CDR3, as DNA: TGTGCCAGCAGCTTACCGGGAGCCGGCTACGAGCAGTACTTC. This encodes CASSLPGAGYEQYF.

The table lists this clonotype with many counts. The chain couples TRBV29-1 to TRBJ2-7; 15 nucleotides match TRBD2. This CDR3 contains 14 residues. CDR1 is SQVTM, CDR2 ANQGSEA, per germline. V was pared by 7 bases and J by 2 bases, with 3 bases of the junction left unmatched. The CDR3 region has the DNA TGCAGCGCAGGACTAGCGGGAGGGCCCTACGAGCAGTACTTC. It translates to CSAGLAGGPYEQYF.